This T cell receptor beta chain was observed in a study of cytomegalovirus exposure and HLA in healthy donors. Study details: Among about 179 million T cells, an earlier analysis found about 100 million unique TCR beta sequences. Study-wide results and limits: Rarity characterized most TCR sequences, yet some public TCRs appeared in many donors.

V lost 6 bases and J lost 0, with 11 bases in between. Germline V gene data show CDR1 as SGHNT and CDR2 as YENEEA. The CDR3 covers 15 residues. For this clone: Its matching antigen is unknown.

PCR employed 60 Vbeta and 13 Jbeta primers. Here immunoSEQ multiplex PCR was the method, and the copy in TCRdb shows in-frame clones only, minus some. The sample records about 150,000 clones, roughly 80% being singletons. V is TRBV11-3 and J is TRBJ2-2; D may be TRBD2 (6 bases). This receptor was identified in a woman aged 40 to 50 in good health and CMV-seronegative. The sequenced material came from PBMCs. The DNA for the CDR3 is TGTGCCAGCAGAATAGGAGGGTCGAACACCGGGGAGCTGTTTTTT. Encoded protein: CASRIGGSNTGELFF.